This entry describes one T cell receptor (beta chain). Its antigen is unknown. Per the germline V gene, CDR1 is SGHRS and CDR2 is YFSETQ. Trimming took off 1 base at V and 3 bases at J, with 7 bases between the two ends. The CDR3 consists of 14 residues. Using a J-beta primer mix together with a sample-barcoded 5' primer, a second PCR was run for roughly 6 to 11 cycles. The study obtained at least 3 million CDR3-containing paired-end reads from every sample. TCRdb ran MiXCR on the 5' RACE reads and lists one entry per CDR3 protein. The sample has 800,000 or so distinct CDR3 sequences, roughly 46% seen once. The sample belongs to a study of blood T cells in healthy people across ages. For the study at large: Template-switching capture recovered about one barcoded beta molecule per two T cells.

General observations from the study: The unsorted PBMCs prevented any conclusive comparison of naive versus antigen-experienced cells. Naive CD4+ cells and diversity were both higher in long-lived donors than in aged donors.

The sequence derives from an elderly man in good health. The sequencing sample was made of blood. The chain uses TRBV5-1 and TRBJ2-2; unclear D gene. This CDR3 reads CASSLSSYTGELFF. DNA of the CDR3: TGCGCCAGCAGCTTGAGTTCCTACACCGGGGAGCTGTTTTTT.